The present T cell receptor beta chain was sequenced within a study of blood T cells in healthy people across ages. Study results and caveats: Because sorting was not performed, PBMCs prevented conclusive naive versus antigen-experienced comparison. CMV status of donors was unknown, possibly confounding expanded clonotype changes. Aged donors had fewer naive CD4+ cells and lower diversity than long-lived donors. Strongly correlated with naive T cell percentage was TCR beta diversity.

There are 16 residues in the CDR3. The germline gives CDR1 DFQATT, CDR2 SNEGSKA (reference sequence). With V trimmed by 1 base and J by 1 base, 7 bases remained unmatched. This clonotype showed up just a few times. Its cognate antigen is unknown. PCR was performed a second time for roughly 6 to 12 cycles using a sample-barcoded 5' primer and a J-beta primer mix. From the 5' RACE reads, TCRdb called clonotypes with MiXCR, one entry per CDR3 protein. The repertoire holds 1.5 million to 2 million distinct CDR3 sequences, with about two fifths as singletons. The chain couples TRBV20-1 to TRBJ2-7, with 10 bases matching TRBD2. The origin of this receptor is a human donor in good health. What was sequenced was blood. In DNA form, the CDR3 reads TGCAGTGCTAGAGGTAGCGGGAGGAGTTTTTCCTACGAGCAGTACTTC. Translated, it gives CSARGSGRSFSYEQYF.